This record concerns one TCR beta chain sequence. The specificity of this receptor is unknown. The input lacks base qualities; no much larger clone sits a single base away. The donors were included in the validation cohort of 90 to 150 subjects, a group kept apart from the roughly 700-subject first cohort. From the cysteine up to the phenylalanine, the CDR3 has a length of 17 residues. The only DNA kept is the CDR3, 51 bases in frame from the first base. From the germline V gene, CDR1 is KGHSH and CDR2 is LQKENI. Germline trimming amounts to 4 bases on V and 0 bases on J, with 5 as the count of junction bases outside the gene matches. Library preparation employed the immunoSEQ multiplex PCR assay. In the paper's pipeline: To diagnose cytomegalovirus status from the catalog of TCR beta chain sequences, a statistical classification framework was built. TCRdb took over this immuneACCESS table, retaining in-frame rearrangements with V and J assigned. Such tables are incomplete; in checked studies, under half of the missing clones stem from an unresolved V gene, and the remainder is unexplained. D and trimming come from the DNA, and the V and J calls and clone size come from that table. The sample table records 250,000 to 400,000 clones; roughly 86% of these occur just once. The ten largest make up approximately 0.9% of the sample.

This entry is derived from a study of cytomegalovirus exposure and HLA in healthy donors (dated by TCRdb to about 2017). With respect to the entire study: A later analysis indicated that the 90 to 150 validation repertoires were generated on the platform also employed for the roughly 650 repertoires of the first cohort. The study aimed to test whether cataloging public T cell receptors could reveal signatures of past pathogen exposure. In addition to the first cohort of several hundred subjects, a separate validation cohort of around 110 different subjects was used. To predict cytomegalovirus infection status, the study combined high-throughput TCR immunosequencing, statistical association of individual TCRs with disease status, and machine learning. The paper's findings and limits, for the study overall: A later analysis had no HLA typing for the validation cohort, so co-occurrence there was scored across all 120 or so repertoires. A total of 164 TCR beta chains were listed by the study as associated with cytomegalovirus. Cytomegalovirus status was reported to be diagnosed by the classifier with high specificity and sensitivity in both the original and validation cohorts. It was suggested by the authors that the approach could potentially be generalized to other disease states and immunological phenotypes. Across donors, most TCR sequences were observed very rarely, whereas some public TCRs were present in many individuals. A few of the identified cytomegalovirus-associated TCR beta chains were confirmed in vitro to be specific for cytomegalovirus antigens. In a later analysis, TCRs clustered in the first cohort were found to also tend to co-occur in the roughly 120 validation repertoires, with approximately 95% of cluster scores above 0.

The receptor was isolated from a man aged 30 to 39 in good health and CMV-seronegative. This chain joins TRBV18 to TRBJ2-6, with 8 bases in between that match TRBD1. Sequencing was carried out using PBMCs. The CDR3 here reads CASSHDRGYSGANVLTF. DNA sequence: TGTGCCAGCTCACACGACAGGGGCTACTCTGGGGCCAACGTCCTGACTTTC.